Only one count was recorded for the clone carrying this T cell receptor beta chain. The antigen is not known. This record belongs to a study of T cell responses to AZD1222 COVID-19 vaccine. Germline V CDR1 and CDR2: MNHNY, SVGAGI (reference sequence). The CDR3 length is 14 residues. Trimming at V came to 10 bases and at J to 6 bases, leaving 10 bases not matched to a gene. General study findings and limits: At study baseline, merely six AZD1222 recipients were seropositive. Without day 14 samples, only post-peak T cell repertoires were studied.

Profiled with immunoSEQ multiplex PCR; TCRdb holds only in-frame clones, not every one. The sample has 80,000 or so clones; 80% to 90% are singletons. The rearrangement uses TRBV6-6 and TRBJ2-2; 8 bases map to TRBD1. The sequence derives from an adult who received the AZD1222 COVID-19 vaccine. The sequencing used peripheral blood, collected 28 days after the second AZD1222 dose. CDR3 DNA: TGTGCCATCAGCGCTGGGACAGGCCCCGGGGAGCTGTTTTTT. Translated: CAISAGTGPGELFF.